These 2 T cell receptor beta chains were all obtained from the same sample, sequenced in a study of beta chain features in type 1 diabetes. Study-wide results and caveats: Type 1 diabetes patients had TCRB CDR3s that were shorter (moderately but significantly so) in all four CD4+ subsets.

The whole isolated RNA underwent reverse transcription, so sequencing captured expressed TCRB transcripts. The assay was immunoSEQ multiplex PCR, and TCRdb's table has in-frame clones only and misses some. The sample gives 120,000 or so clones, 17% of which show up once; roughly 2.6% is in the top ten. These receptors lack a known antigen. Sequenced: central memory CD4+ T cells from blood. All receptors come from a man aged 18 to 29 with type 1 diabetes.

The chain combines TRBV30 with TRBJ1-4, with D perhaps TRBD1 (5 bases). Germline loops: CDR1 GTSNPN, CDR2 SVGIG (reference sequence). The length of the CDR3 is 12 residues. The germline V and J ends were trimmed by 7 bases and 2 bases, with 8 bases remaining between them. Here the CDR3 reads CALGVTNEKLFF. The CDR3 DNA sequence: TGTGCCTTGGGGGTGACTAATGAAAAACTGTTTTTT.

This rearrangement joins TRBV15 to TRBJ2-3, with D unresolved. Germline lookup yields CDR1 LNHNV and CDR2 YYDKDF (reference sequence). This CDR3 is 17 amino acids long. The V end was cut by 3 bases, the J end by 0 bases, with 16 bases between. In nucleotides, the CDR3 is TGTGCCACCAGCAGCCGAGCATTGAGTGGGAGCACAGATACGCAGTATTTT. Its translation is CATSSRALSGSTDTQYF.